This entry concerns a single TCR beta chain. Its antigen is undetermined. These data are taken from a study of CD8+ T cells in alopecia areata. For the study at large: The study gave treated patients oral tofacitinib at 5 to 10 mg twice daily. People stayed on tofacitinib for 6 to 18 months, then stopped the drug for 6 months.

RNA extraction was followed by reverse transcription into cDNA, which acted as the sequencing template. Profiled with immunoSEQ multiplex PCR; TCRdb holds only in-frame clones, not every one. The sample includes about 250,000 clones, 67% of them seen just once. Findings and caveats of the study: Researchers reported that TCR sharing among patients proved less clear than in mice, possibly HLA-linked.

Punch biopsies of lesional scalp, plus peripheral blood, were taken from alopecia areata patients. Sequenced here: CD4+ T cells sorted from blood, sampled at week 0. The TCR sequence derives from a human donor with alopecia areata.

The CDR3 reads CSARGGNTIYF. The CDR3 coding sequence is TGCAGCGCAAGGGGTGGAAACACCATATATTTT. The rearrangement joins TRBV29-1 to TRBJ1-3; TRBD1 is a possible D gene (5 bases). This CDR3 contains 11 residues. The V end lost 7 bases, the J end lost 3 bases, and 7 bases lay between the germline ends. The germline V gene has CDR1 SQVTM and CDR2 ANQGSEA.